This T cell receptor beta chain was documented in a study of response to subunit inactivated influenza vaccine. Study results and limitations: T cells newly recruited by each seasonal influenza vaccination are few, the authors suggested.

Remarks on this clonotype: Its cognate antigen is unknown.

J gave up 0 bases and V 4 bases, and 6 bases lay outside the gene matches. Looked up from germline, CDR1 is SGHAT and CDR2 is FQDESV (reference sequence). The CDR3 sequence is 18 residues long. TCRdb re-called the RT-PCR reads through MiXCR, storing one row per CDR3 protein. The sample includes 500,000 to 550,000 distinct CDR3 sequences, roughly 8.2% of them seen just once. This sequence joins TRBV11-1 and TRBJ2-6; 10 bases line up with TRBD1. This sequence originates from a man aged 45-69 years who received an inactivated influenza vaccine. The sequenced sample was PBMCs from blood, obtained roughly 24 months after vaccination. The CDR3: CASSSTGGDSSGANVLTF. The CDR3 coding sequence is TGTGCCAGCAGCTCGACAGGGGGCGACTCCTCTGGGGCCAACGTCCTGACTTTC.